This T cell receptor beta chain came from a study of beta chain features in type 1 diabetes. About the research overall: The examined sorted cells totaled about 110 million across samples.

This clone turned up a few times. The antigen remains unidentified. Germline loops: CDR1 MRHNA, CDR2 SNTAGT. This CDR3 is built from 15 residues. V lost 0 bases and J 0 bases, leaving 6 bases between the germline ends. The sequenced template was cDNA made from the entire isolated RNA. Repertoires were generated with immunoSEQ multiplex PCR, while TCRdb's copy carries only in-frame clones and drops some. The data show about 270,000 clones, 14% seen once. General observations from the study: Among patients with Type 1 diabetes, TCRB CDR3s were moderately but significantly shorter in every one of the four CD4+ subsets. Equally in patients and controls, PCR might preferentially amplify shorter templates. Relative to healthy donors, patients appeared to have naive, central memory and Treg TCRB repertoires that were more similar.

V gene TRBV6-4 combines with J gene TRBJ2-1, with unresolved D. The specimen sequenced was naive CD4+ T cells from blood. The source is a man in his thirties or forties with type 1 diabetes. The chain's CDR3 is CASSDSSVSYNEQFF. The CDR3 bases are TGTGCCAGCAGTGACTCGTCTGTCTCCTACAATGAGCAGTTCTTC.